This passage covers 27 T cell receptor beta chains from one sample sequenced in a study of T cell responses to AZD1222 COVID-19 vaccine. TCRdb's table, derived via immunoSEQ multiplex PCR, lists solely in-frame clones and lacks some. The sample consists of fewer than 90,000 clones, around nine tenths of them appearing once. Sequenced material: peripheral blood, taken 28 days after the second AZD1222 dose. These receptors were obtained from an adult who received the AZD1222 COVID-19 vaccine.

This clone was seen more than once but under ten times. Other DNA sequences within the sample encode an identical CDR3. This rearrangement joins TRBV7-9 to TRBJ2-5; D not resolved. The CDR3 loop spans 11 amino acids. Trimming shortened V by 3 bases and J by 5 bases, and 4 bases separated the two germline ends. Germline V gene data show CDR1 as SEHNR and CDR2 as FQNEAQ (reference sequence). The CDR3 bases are TGTGCCAGCAGCTTTGGGGAGACCCAGTACTTC. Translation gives CASSFGETQYF.

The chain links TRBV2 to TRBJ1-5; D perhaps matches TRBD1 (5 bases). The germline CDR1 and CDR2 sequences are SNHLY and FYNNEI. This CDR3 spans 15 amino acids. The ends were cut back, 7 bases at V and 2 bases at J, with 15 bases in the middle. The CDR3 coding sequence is TGTGCCAGCAACCTCCCGGGGCCAGGCAATCAGCCCCAGCATTTT. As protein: CASNLPGPGNQPQHF.

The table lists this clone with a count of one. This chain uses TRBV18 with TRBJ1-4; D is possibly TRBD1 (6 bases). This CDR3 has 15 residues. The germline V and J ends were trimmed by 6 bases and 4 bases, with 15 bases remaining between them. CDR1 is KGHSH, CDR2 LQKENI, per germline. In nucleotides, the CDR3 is TGTGCCAGCTCGGAACAGGGAGTGGGTAATGAAAAACTGTTTTTT. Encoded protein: CASSEQGVGNEKLFF.

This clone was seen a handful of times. The CDR3 protein is CASSLLGTGIYEQYF. CDR3 DNA sequence: TGTGCCAGCAGTTTACTCGGGACAGGGATCTACGAGCAGTACTTC. The rearrangement uses TRBV28 and TRBJ2-7, with 9 bases identical to TRBD1. With 2 bases clipped from V and 3 bases from J, the junction kept 5 bases outside the gene matches. Germline CDR1 MDHEN, CDR2 SYDVKM. The CDR3 is made up of 15 amino acids.

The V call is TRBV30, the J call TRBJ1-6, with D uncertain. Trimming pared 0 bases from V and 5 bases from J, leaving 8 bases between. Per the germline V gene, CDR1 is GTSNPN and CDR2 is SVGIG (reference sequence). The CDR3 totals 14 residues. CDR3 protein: CAWSVGQDNSPLHF. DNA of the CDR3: TGTGCCTGGAGTGTCGGGCAGGATAATTCACCCCTCCACTTT. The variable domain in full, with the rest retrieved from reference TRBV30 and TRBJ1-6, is SQTIHQWPATLVQPVGSPLSLECTVEGTSNPNLYWYRQAAGRGLQLLFYSVGIGQISSEVPQNLSASRPQDRQFILSSKKLLLSDSGFYLCAWSVGQDNSPLHFGNGTRLTVT.

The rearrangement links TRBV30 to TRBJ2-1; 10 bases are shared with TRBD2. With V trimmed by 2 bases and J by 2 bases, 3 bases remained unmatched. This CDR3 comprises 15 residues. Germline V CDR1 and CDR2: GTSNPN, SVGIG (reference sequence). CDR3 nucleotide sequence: TGTGCCTGGAGTTCTAGCGGGGGACCCTACAATGAGCAGTTCTTC. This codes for CAWSSSGGPYNEQFF.

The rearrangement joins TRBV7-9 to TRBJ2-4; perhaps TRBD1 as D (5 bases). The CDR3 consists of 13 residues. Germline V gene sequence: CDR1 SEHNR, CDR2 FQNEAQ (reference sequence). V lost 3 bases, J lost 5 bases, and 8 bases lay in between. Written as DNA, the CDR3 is TGTGCCAGCAGCTTCGTAGGGGAAAACATTCAGTACTTC. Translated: CASSFVGENIQYF. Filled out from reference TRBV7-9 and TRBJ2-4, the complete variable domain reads DTGVSQNPRHKITKRGQNVTFRCDPISEHNRLYWYRQTLGQGPEFLTYFQNEAQLEKSRLLSDRFSAERPKGSFSTLEIQRTEQGDSAMYLCASSFVGENIQYFGAGTRLSVL.

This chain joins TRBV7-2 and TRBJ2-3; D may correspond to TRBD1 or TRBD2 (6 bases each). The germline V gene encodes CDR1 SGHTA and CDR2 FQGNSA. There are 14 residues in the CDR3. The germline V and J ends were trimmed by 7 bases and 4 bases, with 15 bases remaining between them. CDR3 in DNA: TGTGCCAGCACCCCAGGGGAGGTTTCAGATACGCAGTATTTT. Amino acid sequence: CASTPGEVSDTQYF.

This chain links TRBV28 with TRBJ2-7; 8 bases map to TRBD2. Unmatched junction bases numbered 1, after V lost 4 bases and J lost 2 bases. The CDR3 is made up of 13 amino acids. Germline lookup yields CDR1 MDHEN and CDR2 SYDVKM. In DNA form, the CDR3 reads TGTGCCAGCAGTTCACTAGCGGCCTACGAGCAGTACTTC. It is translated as CASSSLAAYEQYF.

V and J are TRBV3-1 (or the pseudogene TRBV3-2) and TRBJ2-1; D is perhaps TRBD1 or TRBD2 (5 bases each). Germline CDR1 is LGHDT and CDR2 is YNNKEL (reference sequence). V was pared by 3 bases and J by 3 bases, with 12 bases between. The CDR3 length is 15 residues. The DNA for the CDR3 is TGTGCCAGCAGCCAGTGGGACGAGAGCTACAATGAGCAGTTCTTC. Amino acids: CASSQWDESYNEQFF.

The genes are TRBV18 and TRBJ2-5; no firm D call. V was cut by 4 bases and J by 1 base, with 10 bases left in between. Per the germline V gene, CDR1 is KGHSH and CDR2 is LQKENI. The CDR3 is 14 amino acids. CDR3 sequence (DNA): TGTGCCAGCTCACAAGGCGTCGGCCAAGAGACCCAGTACTTC. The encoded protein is CASSQGVGQETQYF.

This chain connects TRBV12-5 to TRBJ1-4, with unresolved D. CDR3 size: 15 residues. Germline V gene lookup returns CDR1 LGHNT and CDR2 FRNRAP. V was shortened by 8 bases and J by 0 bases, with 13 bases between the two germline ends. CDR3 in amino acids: CASSGRNATNEKLFF. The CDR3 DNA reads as TGTGCTAGTTCAGGACGGAATGCAACTAATGAAAAACTGTTTTTT.

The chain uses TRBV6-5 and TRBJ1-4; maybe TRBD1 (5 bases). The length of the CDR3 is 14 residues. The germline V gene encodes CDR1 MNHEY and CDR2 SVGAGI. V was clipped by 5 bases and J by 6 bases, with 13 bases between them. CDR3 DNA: TGTGCCAGCAGTAGGGACGGGGGGGATGAAAAACTGTTTTTT. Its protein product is CASSRDGGDEKLFF.

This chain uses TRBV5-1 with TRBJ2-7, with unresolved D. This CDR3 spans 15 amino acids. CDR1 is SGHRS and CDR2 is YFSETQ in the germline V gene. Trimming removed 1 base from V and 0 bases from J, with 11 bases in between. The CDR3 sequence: CASSLSTTSSYEQYF. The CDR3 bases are TGCGCCAGCAGCTTGTCGACGACGAGCTCCTACGAGCAGTACTTC. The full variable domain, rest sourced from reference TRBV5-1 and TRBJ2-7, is KAGVTQTPRYLIKTRGQQVTLSCSPISGHRSVSWYQQTPGQGLQFLFEYFSETQRNKGNFPGRFSGRQFSNSRSEMNVSTLELGDSALYLCASSLSTTSSYEQYFGPGTRLTVT.

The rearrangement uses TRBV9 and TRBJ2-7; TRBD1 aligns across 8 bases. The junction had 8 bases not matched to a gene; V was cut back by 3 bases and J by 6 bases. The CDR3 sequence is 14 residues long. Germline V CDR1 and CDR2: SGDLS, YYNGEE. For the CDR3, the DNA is TGTGCCAGCAGCGGCGGGACAGGTGCCTCCGAGCAGTACTTC. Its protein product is CASSGGTGASEQYF.

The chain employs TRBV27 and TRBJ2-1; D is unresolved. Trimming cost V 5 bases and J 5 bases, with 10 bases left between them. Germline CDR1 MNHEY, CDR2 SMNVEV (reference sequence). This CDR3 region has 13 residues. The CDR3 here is CASSPERNNEQFF. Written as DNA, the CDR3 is TGTGCCAGCAGTCCCGAGAGAAACAATGAGCAGTTCTTC.

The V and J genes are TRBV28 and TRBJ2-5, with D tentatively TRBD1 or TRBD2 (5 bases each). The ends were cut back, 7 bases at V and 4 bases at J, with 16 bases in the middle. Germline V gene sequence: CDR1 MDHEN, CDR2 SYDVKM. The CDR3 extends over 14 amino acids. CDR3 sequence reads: CASIPGTSLETQYF. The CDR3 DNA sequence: TGTGCCAGCATCCCTGGGACCTCACTAGAGACCCAGTACTTC.

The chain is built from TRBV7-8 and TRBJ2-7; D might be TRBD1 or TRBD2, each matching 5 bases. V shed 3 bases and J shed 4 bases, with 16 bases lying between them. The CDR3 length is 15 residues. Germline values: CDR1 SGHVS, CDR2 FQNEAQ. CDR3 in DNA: TGTGCCAGCAGCTTTGCCCCGGGACGGTCGTACGAGCAGTACTTC. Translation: CASSFAPGRSYEQYF. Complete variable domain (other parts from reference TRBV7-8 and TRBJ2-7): GAGVSQSPRYKVAKRGQDVALRCDPISGHVSLFWYQQALGQGPEFLTYFQNEAQLDKSGLPSDRFFAERPEGSVSTLKIQRTQQEDSAVYLCASSFAPGRSYEQYFGPGTRLTVT.

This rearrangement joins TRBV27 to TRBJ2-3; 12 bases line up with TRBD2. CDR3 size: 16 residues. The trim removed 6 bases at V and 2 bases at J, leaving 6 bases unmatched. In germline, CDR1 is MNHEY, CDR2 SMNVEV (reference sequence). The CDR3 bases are TGTGCCAGCAGCCGTAGACTAGCGGGAGACACAGATACGCAGTATTTT. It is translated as CASSRRLAGDTDTQYF.

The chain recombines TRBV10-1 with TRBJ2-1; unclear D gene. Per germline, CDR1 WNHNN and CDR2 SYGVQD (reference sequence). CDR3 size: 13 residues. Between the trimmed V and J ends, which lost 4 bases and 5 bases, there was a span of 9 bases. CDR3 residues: CASSGSLNNEQFF. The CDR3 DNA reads TGCGCCAGCAGTGGGAGTCTAAACAATGAGCAGTTCTTC.

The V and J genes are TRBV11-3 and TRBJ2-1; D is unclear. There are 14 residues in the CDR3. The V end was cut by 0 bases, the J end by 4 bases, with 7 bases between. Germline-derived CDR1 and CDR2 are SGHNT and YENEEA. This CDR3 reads CASSLDSDYNEQFF. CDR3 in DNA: TGTGCCAGCAGCTTAGATTCAGATTACAATGAGCAGTTCTTC.

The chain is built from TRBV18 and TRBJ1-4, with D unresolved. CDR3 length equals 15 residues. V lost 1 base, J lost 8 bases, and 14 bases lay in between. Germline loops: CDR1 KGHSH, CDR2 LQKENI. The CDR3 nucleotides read TGTGCCAGCTCACCACTCGCAGGATCCAACGAAAAACTGTTTTTT. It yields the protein CASSPLAGSNEKLFF.

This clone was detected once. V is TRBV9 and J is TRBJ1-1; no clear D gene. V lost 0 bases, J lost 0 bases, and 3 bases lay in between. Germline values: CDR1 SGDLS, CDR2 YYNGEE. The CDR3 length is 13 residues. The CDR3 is CASSVEVNTEAFF. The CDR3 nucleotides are TGTGCCAGCAGCGTAGAGGTGAACACTGAAGCTTTCTTT.

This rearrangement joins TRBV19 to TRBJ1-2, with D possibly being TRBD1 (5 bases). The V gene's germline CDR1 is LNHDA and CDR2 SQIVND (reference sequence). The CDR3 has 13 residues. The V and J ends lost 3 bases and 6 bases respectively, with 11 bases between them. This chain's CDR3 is CASSIGVGDGYTF. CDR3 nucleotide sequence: TGTGCCAGTAGTATTGGGGTGGGGGATGGCTACACCTTC.

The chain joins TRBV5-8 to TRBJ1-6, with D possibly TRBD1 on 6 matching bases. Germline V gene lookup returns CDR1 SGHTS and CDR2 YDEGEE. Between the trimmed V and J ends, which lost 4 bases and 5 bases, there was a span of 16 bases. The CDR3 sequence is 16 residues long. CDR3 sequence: CASSPQSRTDNSPLHF. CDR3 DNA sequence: TGTGCCAGCAGCCCTCAATCCCGGACAGATAATTCACCCCTCCACTTT.

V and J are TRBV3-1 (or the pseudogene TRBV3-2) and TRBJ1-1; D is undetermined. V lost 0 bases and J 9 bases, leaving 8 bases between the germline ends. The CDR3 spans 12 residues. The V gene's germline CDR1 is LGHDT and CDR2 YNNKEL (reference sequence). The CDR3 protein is CASSQDGQKAFF. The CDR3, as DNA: TGTGCCAGCAGCCAAGATGGGCAAAAAGCTTTCTTT.

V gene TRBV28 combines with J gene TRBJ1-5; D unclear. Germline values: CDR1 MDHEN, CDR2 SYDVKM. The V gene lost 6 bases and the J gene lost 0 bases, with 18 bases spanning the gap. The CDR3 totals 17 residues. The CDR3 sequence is CASSLFGGSYSNQPQHF. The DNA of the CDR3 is TGTGCCAGCAGCCTCTTCGGTGGCAGCTATAGCAATCAGCCCCAGCATTTT.